These T cell receptor beta chains were read from a single sample in a study of lymphopenia after photon versus proton radiotherapy. Method: immunoSEQ multiplex PCR; TCRdb's copy keeps in-frame clones and lacks some. Of some 42,000 clones listed, approximately 82% are singletons. The sample in question was peripheral blood, obtained from a patient treated with proton-based radiotherapy. The receptors here all came from an older woman with pancreatic cancer. Each CDR3 is given with its conserved first and last residue. A D gene is named only where the DNA matches it firmly. Clone size is shown for a subset of rows, as once, few, many or a class of expanded clone.

cdr3_aa: CASSPTLRGSSYNSPLHF
cdr3_nt: TGTGCCAGCAGCCCCACACTCAGGGGGAGCTCCTATAATTCACCCCTCCACTTT
clone_size: NA
d_call: TRBD1
cdr3_length: 18
v_call: TRBV7-6
j_call: TRBJ1-6

cdr3_aa: CASSSAGQLGAFRTDTQYF
cdr3_nt: TGTGCCAGCAGCTCCGCAGGGCAATTGGGGGCCTTTAGAACAGATACGCAGTATTTT
clone_size: NA
d_call: NA
cdr3_length: 19
v_call: TRBV7-2
j_call: TRBJ2-3

cdr3_aa: CSVGRTGVSYYEQYF
cdr3_nt: TGCAGCGTTGGTAGGACAGGGGTTAGTTACTACGAGCAGTACTTC
clone_size: NA
d_call: TRBD1
cdr3_length: 15
v_call: TRBV29-1
j_call: TRBJ2-7

cdr3_aa: CAWSALDRSSYEQYF
cdr3_nt: TGTGCCTGGAGTGCATTGGACAGGAGCTCCTACGAGCAGTACTTC
clone_size: NA
d_call: TRBD1
cdr3_length: 15
v_call: TRBV30
j_call: TRBJ2-7

cdr3_aa: CASSEAGLPNTGELFF
cdr3_nt: TGTGCCAGCAGTGAAGCAGGGCTTCCGAACACCGGGGAGCTGTTTTTT
clone_size: NA
d_call: NA
cdr3_length: 16
v_call: TRBV2
j_call: TRBJ2-2

cdr3_aa: CASTSWTGSVGYTF
cdr3_nt: TGTGCCAGCACCAGTTGGACAGGGTCTGTCGGCTACACCTTC
clone_size: few
d_call: TRBD1
cdr3_length: 14
v_call: TRBV6-6
j_call: TRBJ1-2

cdr3_aa: CASRSGAGNDIQYF
cdr3_nt: TGCGCCAGTAGAAGTGGGGCGGGTAACGACATTCAGTACTTC
clone_size: NA
d_call: NA
cdr3_length: 14
v_call: TRBV5-1
j_call: TRBJ2-4

cdr3_aa: CASSHQTGLGEQYF
cdr3_nt: TGTGCCAGCAGCCATCAAACAGGGTTGGGGGAGCAGTACTTC
clone_size: few
d_call: NA
cdr3_length: 14
v_call: TRBV7-9
j_call: TRBJ2-7

cdr3_aa: CASSLNVDTEAFF
cdr3_nt: TGTGCCAGCAGCTTAAATGTGGACACTGAAGCTTTCTTT
clone_size: NA
d_call: NA
cdr3_length: 13
v_call: TRBV7-3
j_call: TRBJ1-1

cdr3_aa: CASSELAPGELFF
cdr3_nt: TGTGCCAGCAGTGAACTAGCTCCCGGGGAGCTGTTTTTT
clone_size: NA
d_call: NA
cdr3_length: 13
v_call: TRBV2
j_call: TRBJ2-2

cdr3_aa: CASSSTGNTQYF
cdr3_nt: TGCGCCAGCAGCTCAACTGGTAATACGCAGTATTTT
clone_size: NA
d_call: NA
cdr3_length: 12
v_call: TRBV5-1
j_call: TRBJ2-3

cdr3_aa: CASTPGQGAWGTEAFF
cdr3_nt: TGTGCCAGCACGCCGGGACAGGGGGCCTGGGGCACTGAAGCTTTCTTT
clone_size: NA
d_call: TRBD1
cdr3_length: 16
v_call: TRBV7-9
j_call: TRBJ1-1

cdr3_aa: CATSRDRGSSYNEQFF
cdr3_nt: TGTGCCACCAGCAGAGACCGCGGGAGCTCCTACAATGAGCAGTTCTTC
clone_size: NA
d_call: TRBD2
cdr3_length: 16
v_call: TRBV15
j_call: TRBJ2-1

cdr3_aa: CASSSTGLQGTNYGYTF
cdr3_nt: TGTGCCAGCTCATCGACTGGTCTTCAGGGGACTAACTATGGCTACACCTTC
clone_size: NA
d_call: NA
cdr3_length: 17
v_call: TRBV18
j_call: TRBJ1-2

cdr3_aa: CASSLGNTGELFF
cdr3_nt: TGTGCCAGCAGCTTGGGGAACACCGGGGAGCTGTTTTTT
clone_size: NA
d_call: NA
cdr3_length: 13
v_call: TRBV7-6
j_call: TRBJ2-2

cdr3_aa: CASSRTGTNYGYTF
cdr3_nt: TGCGCCAGCAGCCGGACAGGGACAAACTATGGCTACACCTTC
clone_size: NA
d_call: TRBD1
cdr3_length: 14
v_call: TRBV5-1
j_call: TRBJ1-2

cdr3_aa: CASSPLGQGLAYEQYF
cdr3_nt: TGTGCCAGCAGTCCGCTCGGACAGGGGCTAGCCTACGAGCAGTACTTC
clone_size: once
d_call: TRBD1
cdr3_length: 16
v_call: TRBV27
j_call: TRBJ2-7

cdr3_aa: CASSPAMGNTEAFF
cdr3_nt: TGTGCCAGCTCCCCAGCGATGGGGAACACTGAAGCTTTCTTT
clone_size: NA
d_call: NA
cdr3_length: 14
v_call: TRBV18
j_call: TRBJ1-1

cdr3_aa: CASGDVGQGRNEQYF
cdr3_nt: TGTGCCAGCGGCGACGTGGGACAGGGGAGGAACGAGCAGTACTTC
clone_size: NA
d_call: TRBD1
cdr3_length: 15
v_call: TRBV6-6
j_call: TRBJ2-7

cdr3_aa: CASSPAGTVLEKLFF
cdr3_nt: TGTGCCAGCAGTCCAGCCGGGACAGTCCTTGAAAAACTGTTTTTT
clone_size: NA
d_call: TRBD1
cdr3_length: 15
v_call: TRBV27
j_call: TRBJ1-4